The 21 T cell receptor beta chains below come from one sample, sequenced in a study of OX40 agonist ivuxolimab in advanced cancers. Here immunoSEQ multiplex PCR was the method, and the copy in TCRdb shows in-frame clones only, minus some. The sample has 25,000 to 30,000 clones, less than 85% seen once. The source material was CD4+ or CD8+ T cells sorted from blood, sampled in a trial of the OX40 agonist ivuxolimab. All receptors derive from an adult with an advanced solid tumor such as melanoma, head and neck, liver or kidney cancer.

The rearrangement links TRBV23-1 to TRBJ1-5; 7 bases match TRBD1. TRBV23-1 counts as an open reading frame of uncertain function. The CDR3 is 21 residues long. J lost 0 bases, V lost 0 bases, and 17 bases had no gene match. The CDR3 reads CASSQSSTGTVSFYSNQPQHF. CDR3 DNA: TGCGCCAGCAGTCAATCTTCCACCGGGACAGTCTCCTTCTATAGCAATCAGCCCCAGCATTTT.

The V and J genes are TRBV7-9 and TRBJ2-7, with D unclear. Trimming left V 3 bases short and J 1 base short, with 7 bases between. Looked up from germline, CDR1 is SEHNR and CDR2 is FQNEAQ (reference sequence). CDR3 size: 13 residues. In nucleotides, the CDR3 is TGTGCCAGCAGCTTCGCGTATTCCTACGAGCAGTACTTC. Its protein is CASSFAYSYEQYF.

The rearrangement uses TRBV5-6 and TRBJ1-2, with TRBD1 matching 8 bases. This CDR3 has 15 residues. Trimming at V came to 5 bases and at J to 6 bases, leaving 12 bases not matched to a gene. Per germline, CDR1 SGHDT and CDR2 YYEEEE. In DNA form, the CDR3 reads TGTGCCAGCAGTCTCCAGGGGGCGACAGGGGATGGCTACACCTTC. This encodes CASSLQGATGDGYTF. The entire variable domain, with the rest obtained from reference TRBV5-6 and TRBJ1-2, is as follows: DAGVTQSPTHLIKTRGQQVTLRCSPKSGHDTVSWYQQALGQGPQFIFQYYEEEERQRGNFPDRFSGHQFPNYSSELNVNALLLGDSALYLCASSLQGATGDGYTFGSGTRLTVV.

The V and J genes are TRBV27 and TRBJ2-1, with D possibly TRBD2 on 5 matching bases. CDR3 size: 16 residues. Trimming took off 2 bases at V and 7 bases at J, with 18 bases between the two ends. Germline V gives CDR1 MNHEY, CDR2 SMNVEV (reference sequence). The CDR3 protein is CASSLGLAGFFNEQFF. The DNA of the CDR3 is TGTGCCAGCAGTTTAGGGCTAGCCGGGTTCTTTAATGAGCAGTTCTTC.

This chain connects TRBV28 to TRBJ2-7; perhaps D is TRBD1 or TRBD2 (5 bases each). The CDR3 is 13 amino acids. Germline assignment: CDR1 MDHEN and CDR2 SYDVKM. V lost 8 bases to trimming and J lost 5 bases, with 16 bases between them. The CDR3 is CASRGYGHDEQYF. The DNA for the CDR3 is TGTGCCAGCCGGGGCTACGGGCATGACGAGCAGTACTTC.

On this clone: At one boundary the junction diverges from the germline segment, which might be a read error. The rearrangement links TRBV19 to TRBJ2-1; 8 nucleotides align to TRBD2. Germline V CDR1 and CDR2: LNHDA, SQIVND (reference sequence). CDR3 length: 16 amino acids. CDR3 bases: TGTGCCAGTAGTATCGGGGGGGACTACAGCTACGATGAGCAGTTCTTC. Translated, it gives CASSIGGDYSYDEQFF.

The V and J genes are TRBV9 and TRBJ2-3; 9 bases fit TRBD1. V dropped 4 bases and J dropped 0; count of bases not matched to a gene: 3. The germline V gene encodes CDR1 SGDLS and CDR2 YYNGEE. This CDR3 contains 15 residues. The CDR3: CASSTTGGSTDTQYF. The CDR3 DNA reads TGTGCCAGCAGCACGACAGGGGGAAGCACAGATACGCAGTATTTT.

The rearrangement links TRBV5-8 to TRBJ1-5; a possible D gene is TRBD1 (5 bases). The ends were cut back, 3 bases at V and 4 bases at J, with 11 bases in the middle. The V gene's germline CDR1 is SGHTS and CDR2 YDEGEE. The CDR3 is made up of 14 amino acids. DNA of the CDR3: TGTGCCAGCAGCTCATACCGGGGGAATCAGCCCCAGCATTTT. As protein: CASSSYRGNQPQHF.

Of note for this clone: A junction end diverges from the germline sequence, so it may reflect a read error. V is TRBV6-1 and J is TRBJ1-2; 9 bases fit TRBD1. Germline CDR1 reads MNHNS; CDR2 reads SASEGT. The CDR3 is made up of 18 amino acids. CDR3 sequence (DNA): TGTGCCAGCAGCGAAGACCGGGACAGGGTGGTGGTTAACTATGGCTACACCTTC. This encodes CASSEDRDRVVVNYGYTF.

The rearrangement uses TRBV4-1 and TRBJ1-4, with TRBD1 matching over 9 bases. Trimming cost V 3 bases and J 0 bases; bases outside gene matches: 5. CDR1 is MGHRA, CDR2 YSYEKL, per germline. The CDR3 spans 17 residues. This CDR3 reads CASSHRDRAATNEKLFF. In DNA form, the CDR3 reads TGCGCCAGCAGCCACCGGGACAGGGCTGCAACTAATGAAAAACTGTTTTTT.

The chain combines TRBV10-3 with TRBJ1-4; D is uncertain. Germline loops: CDR1 ENHRY, CDR2 SYGVKD. The V end was cut by 3 bases, the J end by 5 bases, with 13 bases between. The CDR3 is made up of 15 amino acids. The CDR3 here is CAISERGSGNEKLFF. The CDR3 nucleotides read TGTGCCATCAGTGAAAGAGGGAGCGGGAATGAAAAACTGTTTTTT.

This rearrangement joins TRBV15 to TRBJ1-5, with D perhaps TRBD1 (6 bases). The ends were cut back, 3 bases at V and 0 bases at J, with 12 bases in the middle. CDR1 and CDR2 from the germline V gene are LNHNV and YYDKDF (reference sequence). CDR3 size: 16 residues. In DNA form, the CDR3 reads TGTGCCACCAGCAGCACAACAGGGATTAGCAATCAGCCCCAGCATTTT. Its protein is CATSSTTGISNQPQHF.

Written as DNA, the CDR3 is TGTGCCAGCAGTTTATTTCCGGGGAGCTCCTACAATGAGCAGTTCTTC. Its protein is CASSLFPGSSYNEQFF. The V call is TRBV27, the J call TRBJ2-1; D is possibly TRBD2 (5 bases). The CDR3 is made up of 16 amino acids. V gave up 1 base and J gave up 0 bases, with 10 bases separating them. Germline V gene data show CDR1 as MNHEY and CDR2 as SMNVEV (reference sequence).

The chain recombines TRBV6-1 with TRBJ1-2; possibly TRBD1 for D (6 bases). Germline CDR1 and CDR2: MNHNS and SASEGT. The CDR3 covers 14 residues. V dropped 1 base and J dropped 4 bases, with 10 bases sitting between them. Here the CDR3 DNA reads TGTGCCAGCAGTGAAGGGGGGGCCGGCTATGGCTACACCTTC. Protein: CASSEGGAGYGYTF.

The rearrangement links TRBV6-5 to TRBJ1-6, with D unresolved. The CDR3 consists of 13 residues. V gave up 0 bases and J gave up 10 bases, with 7 bases separating them. The germline V gene has CDR1 MNHEY and CDR2 SVGAGI. CDR3 DNA: TGTGCCAGCAGTTACTCAACCAAATCACCCCTCCACTTT. This encodes CASSYSTKSPLHF.

The chain is built from TRBV5-6 and TRBJ2-7, with TRBD2 matching over 8 bases. From germline, CDR1 is SGHDT and CDR2 YYEEEE. The CDR3 runs to 15 residues. Losses at the gene ends were 4 bases for V and 7 bases for J; bases not matched to a gene: 13. CDR3 loop: CASSTSRGGLYEQYF. In DNA form, the CDR3 reads TGTGCCAGCAGCACTTCCCGCGGGGGGCTTTATGAGCAGTACTTC.

This sequence joins TRBV28 and TRBJ2-7; D may be TRBD1 or TRBD2 (5 bases each). In germline, CDR1 is MDHEN, CDR2 SYDVKM. The CDR3 has 13 residues. V lost 3 bases and J 1 base, leaving 7 bases between the germline ends. CDR3 sequence (DNA): TGTGCCAGCAGTTTGTGGGGGTCCTACGAGCAGTACTTC. This translates into CASSLWGSYEQYF.

The rearrangement links TRBV10-3 to TRBJ1-1, with D unclear. The V gene lost 5 bases and the J gene lost 4 bases, with 20 bases spanning the gap. The CDR3 runs to 16 residues. The germline CDR1 and CDR2 sequences are ENHRY and SYGVKD. As DNA, the CDR3 is TGTGCCATCAGTAGCGACCCTTACGGTGTTGGCACTGAAGCTTTCTTT. This encodes CAISSDPYGVGTEAFF.

There are a few counts of this clone. The chain joins TRBV13 to TRBJ1-1, with TRBD1 as a possible D gene (6 bases). The germline V and J ends were trimmed by 5 bases and 3 bases, with 16 bases remaining between them. The CDR3 loop spans 15 amino acids. Looked up from germline, CDR1 is PRHDT and CDR2 is FYEKMQ (reference sequence). This chain's CDR3 is CASSAHVWTDTEAFF. In DNA, the CDR3 is TGTGCCAGCAGCGCGCATGTCTGGACAGACACTGAAGCTTTCTTT.

The rearrangement links TRBV5-6 to TRBJ1-4; 10 nucleotides line up with TRBD1. The V gene end was trimmed by 3 bases and the J gene end by 6 bases; junction bases not matched to a gene: 2. The CDR3 is 14 residues long. Germline-derived CDR1 and CDR2 are SGHDT and YYEEEE. For the CDR3, the DNA is TGTGCCAGCAGCTCGACAGGGGGCGATGAAAAACTGTTTTTT. It specifies CASSSTGGDEKLFF.

CDR3 DNA sequence: TGTGCCAGCCGGGGGGGGGCATCCTACGAGCAGTACTTC. Its protein product is CASRGGASYEQYF. The J gene is TRBJ2-7, the V gene TRBV2; TRBD2 agrees at 8 bases. V shed 8 bases, J shed 1 base, and the junction held 4 bases outside the gene matches. Germline lookup yields CDR1 SNHLY and CDR2 FYNNEI. CDR3 size: 13 residues. The full variable domain, in which reference TRBV2 and TRBJ2-7 provide the parts outside the CDR3, is EPEVTQTPSHQVTQMGQEVILRCVPISNHLYFYWYRQILGQKVEFLVSFYNNEISEKSEIFDDQFSVERPDGSNFTLKIRSTKLEDSAMYFCASRGGASYEQYFGPGTRLTVT.